This TCR beta chain was observed in a study of T cell repertoires in cytomegalovirus infection. In TCRdb, the reads were re-called with MiXCR into one record per CDR3 protein. The sample carries around 570,000 distinct CDR3 sequences, 35% to 50% recorded once. As for this clonotype: Its specificity is not known.

The sequence derives from a human donor in good health (CMV status not recorded). Some clones in this sample may be carry-over from other donors' samples. Sequencing was performed on cultured PBMCs, taken from culture after CMV antigen stimulation.

CDR3 DNA: TGTGCCATCATGGAACTAGCGGGAACGGTAAATGAGCAGTTCTTC. Its protein is CAIMELAGTVNEQFF. The chain is built from TRBV10-3 and TRBJ2-1, with 10 bases aligning to TRBD2. The V segment lost 7 bases and the J segment 7 bases; nucleotides outside the gene matches: 10. The length of the CDR3 is 15 residues. Germline CDR1 ENHRY, CDR2 SYGVKD.